These 15 T cell receptor beta chains share one sample of origin, sequenced in a study of blood T cell repertoires in COVID-19. Profiled with immunoSEQ multiplex PCR; TCRdb holds only in-frame clones, not every one. The repertoire holds about 400,000 clones, with approximately 87% as singletons. Specimen: PBMCs or T cells enriched from blood (not recorded which). The receptors shown here come from a woman aged 45-59 years who had recovered from COVID-19.

The chain employs TRBV6-5 and TRBJ2-7; TRBD1 agrees at 10 bases. CDR3 size: 13 residues. The V gene's germline CDR1 is MNHEY and CDR2 SVGAGI. V shed 6 bases and J 2 bases; nucleotides not matched to a gene: 1. The CDR3 sequence is CASRGTGAYEQYF. The DNA for the CDR3 is TGTGCCAGCAGAGGGACAGGGGCCTACGAGCAGTACTTC.

On this clone: Other DNA sequences in this specimen translate into the identical CDR3. The chain has TRBV12-3 or TRBV12-4 and TRBJ1-1; unclear D gene. This CDR3 contains 13 residues. V was shortened by 3 bases and J by 1 base, with 6 bases between the two germline ends. The CDR3 region has the DNA TGTGCCAGCAGTTTGAGAGAGAACACTGAAGCTTTCTTT. Translating gives CASSLRENTEAFF.

This clone appeared a single time. V is TRBV6-2 or TRBV6-3 and J is TRBJ1-2; D is ambiguous. Trimming cost V 4 bases and J 6 bases, with 24 bases left between them. Germline V gives CDR1 MNHEY, CDR2 SVGEGT. This CDR3 is built from 17 residues. CDR3 sequence reads: CASSLYREDLPGHGYTF. For the CDR3, the DNA is TGTGCCAGCAGTTTATATCGGGAGGACCTGCCGGGCCATGGCTACACCTTC.

The J gene is TRBJ2-1, the V gene TRBV9, with 9 bases matching TRBD2. Unmatched junction bases numbered 16, after V lost 0 bases and J lost 0 bases. The CDR3 length is 21 residues. The germline V gene encodes CDR1 SGDLS and CDR2 YYNGEE. Here the CDR3 reads CASSVEDASGGYSSSYNEQFF. In DNA, the CDR3 is TGTGCCAGCAGCGTAGAAGATGCGAGCGGGGGGTATTCGAGCTCCTACAATGAGCAGTTCTTC.

This sequence joins TRBV4-3 and TRBJ1-2; D unclear. Germline V gene sequence: CDR1 LGHNA, CDR2 YSLEER. The V and J ends lost 1 base and 3 bases respectively, with 15 bases between them. The length of the CDR3 is 16 residues. The CDR3 protein is CASSQVLARGDYGYTF. CDR3 sequence (DNA): TGCGCCAGCAGCCAAGTCTTAGCACGGGGAGACTATGGCTACACCTTC.

This clone came up once. The chain carries TRBV11-3 and TRBJ2-1; 7 bases are shared with TRBD2. J lost 4 bases, V lost 5 bases, and 2 bases had no gene match. CDR3 size: 13 residues. Looked up from germline, CDR1 is SGHNT and CDR2 is YENEEA. The CDR3 DNA sequence: TGTGCCAGCAGCCCGGGGGGATACAATGAGCAGTTCTTC. As protein: CASSPGGYNEQFF.

In nucleotides, the CDR3 is TGTGCCATCAGTGAGTCCCCAGGGGGGAATGAGCAGTTCTTC. This translates into CAISESPGGNEQFF. The chain is built from TRBV10-3 and TRBJ2-1; maybe TRBD1 (7 bases). The germline V gene encodes CDR1 ENHRY and CDR2 SYGVKD. The CDR3 is 14 residues long. Trimming cost V 0 bases and J 7 bases, with 10 bases left between them.

The chain combines TRBV2 with TRBJ2-5; 11 bases map to TRBD2. The CDR3 spans 15 residues. Germline CDR1 is SNHLY and CDR2 is FYNNEI. V lost 6 bases to trimming and J lost 2 bases; unmatched junction nucleotides: 5. The CDR3 DNA sequence: TGTGCCAGCAGCCAGACTAGCGGGGTTCAAGAGACCCAGTACTTC. Its translation: CASSQTSGVQETQYF. Combining the CDR3 with reference TRBV2 and TRBJ2-5 gives the whole variable domain EPEVTQTPSHQVTQMGQEVILRCVPISNHLYFYWYRQILGQKVEFLVSFYNNEISEKSEIFDDQFSVERPDGSNFTLKIRSTKLEDSAMYFCASSQTSGVQETQYFGPGTRLLVL.

This clone has a single count. The chain links TRBV14 to TRBJ2-3, with 7 bases lining up with TRBD1. V was clipped by 0 bases and J by 9 bases; unmatched bases: 15. Germline V CDR1 and CDR2: SGHDN, FVKESK. CDR3 length: 17 amino acids. CDR3 bases: TGTGCCAGCAGCCAAGAATTCACAGGGGCAGTCATCAGGACGCAGTATTTT. This sequence encodes CASSQEFTGAVIRTQYF.

J is TRBJ2-7 and V is TRBV21-1; the DNA was not used to check the table's D call, TRBD1. TRBV21-1 is a documented pseudogene. This CDR3 is built from 12 residues. The CDR3 sequence is CARTLYPYEQYF. CDR3 bases: TGTGCCAGGACACTCTATCCCTACGAGCAGTACTTC.

J is TRBJ2-7 and V is TRBV6-5; tentatively, D is TRBD1 (6 bases). The CDR3 length is 14 residues. The germline V gene has CDR1 MNHEY and CDR2 SVGAGI. The V end was cut by 6 bases, the J end by 2 bases, with 14 bases between. CDR3 region: CASRSTGSTYEQYF. The CDR3 DNA sequence: TGTGCCAGCAGAAGCACAGGGTCGACCTACGAGCAGTACTTC.

This chain joins TRBV25-1 and TRBJ1-2; TRBD1 agrees at 7 bases. The junction had 8 bases not matched to a gene; V was cut back by 5 bases and J by 8 bases. This CDR3 region has 13 residues. Germline values: CDR1 MGHDK, CDR2 SYGVNS. The CDR3 loop is CASSPTGKEGYTF. DNA for the CDR3: TGTGCCAGCAGTCCGACAGGGAAGGAGGGCTACACCTTC.

The chain combines TRBV28 with TRBJ1-2, with D possibly being TRBD1 (6 bases). The germline V gene has CDR1 MDHEN and CDR2 SYDVKM. The CDR3 extends over 11 amino acids. CDR3 sequence (DNA): TGTGCGAACCAGGGGACCTATGGCTACACCTTC. This sequence encodes CANQGTYGYTF.

The chain joins TRBV7-9 to TRBJ1-2, with 10 nucleotides matching TRBD1. The CDR3 runs 11 residues. The V gene end was trimmed by 10 bases and the J gene end by 8 bases; junction bases not matched to a gene: 4. CDR1 is SEHNR and CDR2 is FQNEAQ in the germline V gene (reference sequence). This chain's CDR3 is CAIQTGGGYTF. CDR3 DNA sequence: TGTGCCATACAGACAGGGGGCGGCTACACCTTC.

The rearrangement links TRBV4-1 to TRBJ1-3, with a weak D call TRBD1 (5 bases). Germline V gene data show CDR1 as MGHRA and CDR2 as YSYEKL. V shed 3 bases and J shed 4 bases, with 16 bases lying between them. CDR3 size: 16 residues. CDR3 sequence reads: CASSQPWYRFGNTIYF. DNA for the CDR3: TGCGCCAGCAGCCAGCCGTGGTACAGGTTCGGAAACACCATATATTTT.